Presented here are 26 T cell receptor beta chains from one specimen sequenced in a study of blood T cell repertoires in COVID-19 (dated by TCRdb to 2018 to 2020). The library was built by means of the immunoSEQ multiplex PCR assay. This immuneACCESS table, as held by TCRdb, lists in-frame sequences with V and J called but not all clones. Of the missing ones, under half trace to an unresolved V gene in checked studies; the others have no known cause. The sample records 540,000 or so clones, about 88% of which are singletons. The top ten clones comprise less than 9.5% of the sample. Sequencing was performed on peripheral blood. The receptors shown here come from a woman aged 45 to 65 with COVID-19, enrolled during active disease.

The genes are TRBV18 and TRBJ2-7, with 11 nucleotides matching TRBD1. The J segment lost 7 bases and the V segment lost 6 bases, leaving 5 bases of the junction unmatched. This CDR3 spans 13 amino acids. The germline gives CDR1 KGHSH, CDR2 LQKENI. The CDR3 nucleotides are TGTGCCAGCTCGTCGGACAGGGGGCGGGAGCAGTACTTC. Translating gives CASSSDRGREQYF.

The chain couples TRBV28 to TRBJ1-4; 7 nucleotides match TRBD1. The V segment lost 6 bases and the J segment 5 bases; nucleotides outside the gene matches: 12. Germline V CDR1 and CDR2: MDHEN, SYDVKM. CDR3 length: 16 residues. The CDR3 region is CASSPRLGGLNEKLFF. In DNA form, the CDR3 reads TGTGCCAGCAGCCCCCGCCTAGGGGGCTTGAATGAAAAACTGTTTTTT. The full variable domain, completed using reference TRBV28 and TRBJ1-4, is DVKVTQSSRYLVKRTGEKVFLECVQDMDHENMFWYRQDPGLGLRLIYFSYDVKMKEKGDIPEGYSVSREKKERFSLILESASTNQTSMYLCASSPRLGGLNEKLFFGSGTQLSVL.

The chain combines TRBV18 with TRBJ2-3, with D possibly matching TRBD2 (6 bases). The V and J ends lost 5 bases and 6 bases respectively, with 15 bases between them. The V gene's germline CDR1 is KGHSH and CDR2 LQKENI. The CDR3 spans 14 residues. This CDR3 is CASSTGTLPDTQYF. The CDR3 DNA reads TGTGCCAGCTCAACCGGGACTCTCCCGGATACGCAGTATTTT.

The chain combines TRBV10-3 with TRBJ2-2; TRBD1 agrees at 9 bases. Germline CDR1 ENHRY, CDR2 SYGVKD. After removal of 2 bases from V and 5 bases from J, the junction contained 3 bases not matched to a gene. This CDR3 has 15 amino acids. The CDR3 loop reads CAISEGQGITGELFF. Here the CDR3 DNA reads TGTGCCATCAGTGAGGGACAGGGGATTACCGGGGAGCTGTTTTTT.

This rearrangement joins TRBV28 to TRBJ1-5; D possibly corresponds to TRBD1 (5 bases). This CDR3 has 14 amino acids. CDR1 is MDHEN, CDR2 SYDVKM, per germline. The V and J ends lost 10 bases and 4 bases respectively, with 17 bases between them. Here the CDR3 reads CATSGQSGNQPQHF. In DNA form, the CDR3 reads TGTGCCACCTCGGGGCAGAGCGGGAATCAGCCCCAGCATTTT.

The sample holds a few counts of this clone. The chain combines TRBV19 with TRBJ1-6, with D perhaps TRBD1 (5 bases). The CDR3 covers 14 residues. V lost 7 bases and J 4 bases, leaving 11 bases between the germline ends. CDR1 and CDR2 from the germline V gene are LNHDA and SQIVND (reference sequence). Written as DNA, the CDR3 is TGTGCCAGTACCCAGGGAACATATAATTCACCCCTCCACTTT. Translating gives CASTQGTYNSPLHF.

Of note for this clone: Other DNA variants within this sample encode the same CDR3. The J gene is TRBJ1-3, the V gene TRBV4-2; TRBD1 might be the D (5 bases). The germline gives CDR1 LGHNA, CDR2 YNFKEQ. This CDR3 region has 17 residues. The germline V and J ends were trimmed by 1 base and 1 base, with 14 bases remaining between them. The chain's CDR3 is CASSQVGGRGSGNTIYF. CDR3 bases: TGTGCCAGCAGCCAAGTAGGTGGACGGGGGTCTGGAAACACCATATATTTT.

The chain employs TRBV10-1 and TRBJ2-3; D is possibly TRBD2 (6 bases). Germline CDR1 reads WNHNN; CDR2 reads SYGVQD (reference sequence). The CDR3 totals 14 residues. With 8 bases removed from V and 3 bases from J, the gap between germline ends came to 15 bases. CDR3 amino acids: CASAGTEGTDTQYF. The CDR3 region has the DNA TGCGCCAGCGCCGGGACGGAGGGAACAGATACGCAGTATTTT.

The gene calls are TRBV5-1 and TRBJ2-3, with a weak D call TRBD2 (5 bases). Deletions cut 5 bases from V and 5 bases from J, with 9 bases between. This CDR3 contains 12 residues. In germline, CDR1 is SGHRS, CDR2 YFSETQ. The DNA of the CDR3 is TGCGCCAGCAGACCGGCGGGAGATACGCAGTATTTT. This codes for CASRPAGDTQYF.

The gene calls are TRBV10-1 and TRBJ1-4, with 7 bases aligning to TRBD1. The germline V gene encodes CDR1 WNHNN and CDR2 SYGVQD (reference sequence). The length of the CDR3 is 14 residues. Trimming at V came to 3 bases and at J to 5 bases, leaving 3 bases not matched to a gene. DNA of the CDR3: TGCGCCAGCAGTGACGAGGGGGCAAATGAAAAACTGTTTTTT. This encodes CASSDEGANEKLFF.

This rearrangement joins TRBV19 to TRBJ1-1, with D unclear. This CDR3 comprises 13 residues. CDR1 and CDR2 from the germline V gene are LNHDA and SQIVND (reference sequence). Trimming pared 11 bases from V and 1 base from J, leaving 14 bases between. CDR3 region: CALLGPSNTEAFF. CDR3 DNA: TGTGCCTTACTAGGTCCCTCGAACACTGAAGCTTTCTTT.

This clone was counted a single time. The chain joins TRBV29-1 to TRBJ2-5; 7 bases match TRBD1. Unmatched junction bases numbered 9, after V lost 7 bases and J lost 1 base. CDR3 length equals 14 residues. Per the germline V gene, CDR1 is SQVTM and CDR2 is ANQGSEA. Here the CDR3 DNA reads TGCAGCGCGGCTTACTACAGGGGCCAAGAGACCCAGTACTTC. Its translation is CSAAYYRGQETQYF.

The rearrangement joins TRBV19 to TRBJ2-3; possible D gene TRBD1, 7 bases. The germline CDR1 and CDR2 sequences are LNHDA and SQIVND (reference sequence). The germline V and J ends were trimmed by 6 bases and 2 bases, with 21 bases remaining between them. The CDR3 has 17 residues. The CDR3: CASRGSQAGGITDTQYF. CDR3 DNA: TGTGCCAGTAGAGGATCCCAGGCAGGGGGGATCACAGATACGCAGTATTTT.

The rearrangement joins TRBV6-5 to TRBJ1-2, with 10 bases fitting TRBD1. There are 14 residues in the CDR3. V was clipped by 5 bases and J by 3 bases; unmatched bases: 3. Germline lookup yields CDR1 MNHEY and CDR2 SVGAGI. Here the CDR3 DNA reads TGTGCCAGCAGTACCGGGACAGGGGACTATGGCTACACCTTC. Translation: CASSTGTGDYGYTF.

V gene TRBV24-1 combines with J gene TRBJ2-1; 7 bases match TRBD1. Trimming at V came to 3 bases and at J to 9 bases, leaving 10 bases not matched to a gene. The germline V gene encodes CDR1 KGHDR and CDR2 SFDVKD. The CDR3 is 15 residues long. CDR3 loop: CATSDRRQGRGEQFF. In DNA form, the CDR3 reads TGTGCCACCAGTGATCGCCGACAGGGCAGGGGTGAGCAGTTCTTC.

J is TRBJ2-3 and V is TRBV5-1, with D maybe TRBD2 (5 bases). In germline, CDR1 is SGHRS, CDR2 YFSETQ. This CDR3 comprises 12 residues. Trimming left V 5 bases short and J 5 bases short, with 9 bases between. CDR3 residues: CASSYRGDTQYF. In DNA form, the CDR3 reads TGCGCCAGCAGTTATCGGGGAGATACGCAGTATTTT.

V and J are TRBV18 and TRBJ1-1, with 9 bases that match TRBD1. The CDR3 loop spans 16 amino acids. CDR1 is KGHSH, CDR2 LQKENI, per germline. The trim removed 6 bases at V and 5 bases at J, leaving 13 bases unmatched. The CDR3 region has the DNA TGTGCCAGCTCGCCGACAGGGGGTCTGTCATTAACTGAAGCTTTCTTT. Translating it yields CASSPTGGLSLTEAFF.

The chain employs TRBV11-3 and TRBJ2-1; tentative D call: TRBD1 (6 bases). The V end lost 10 bases, the J end lost 7 bases, and 26 bases lay between the germline ends. CDR3 length equals 16 residues. Germline loops: CDR1 SGHNT, CDR2 YENEEA. The CDR3 here is CATSGTIHRQGNEQFF. DNA for the CDR3: TGTGCCACCTCCGGGACGATACACCGGCAGGGGAATGAGCAGTTCTTC.

This chain uses TRBV4-2 with TRBJ2-1; D might be TRBD2 (5 bases). CDR3 length: 17 amino acids. V was trimmed by 4 bases and J by 4 bases, leaving 20 bases between them. Germline lookup yields CDR1 LGHNA and CDR2 YNFKEQ. The CDR3 loop reads CASSLGPVAGFYNEQFF. DNA of the CDR3: TGTGCCAGCAGCCTCGGGCCCGTGGCGGGTTTTTACAATGAGCAGTTCTTC.

The J gene is TRBJ1-2, the V gene TRBV4-1, with 7 nucleotides matching TRBD1. V gave up 3 bases and J gave up 3 bases; unmatched junction bases: 4. CDR3 length: 14 amino acids. CDR1 is MGHRA and CDR2 is YSYEKL in the germline V gene. The CDR3 DNA follows: TGCGCCAGCAGCCATTTGGGACAGTACTATGGCTACACCTTC. Protein sequence: CASSHLGQYYGYTF.

The chain's CDR3 is CASSQDQQGAGEKLFF. CDR3 nucleotide sequence: TGCGCCAGCAGCCAAGATCAACAGGGGGCGGGTGAAAAACTGTTTTTT. The chain carries TRBV4-1 and TRBJ1-4; 9 bases agree with TRBD1. J was trimmed by 7 bases and V by 0 bases; bases with no gene match: 6. The CDR3 totals 16 residues. Germline values: CDR1 MGHRA, CDR2 YSYEKL.

This clone was counted only a few times. Different DNA sequences within this sample yield the same CDR3. The V gene is TRBV11-2, the J gene TRBJ1-1, with D uncertain. The germline gives CDR1 SGHAT, CDR2 FQNNGV. The CDR3 consists of 11 residues. Between the trimmed V and J ends, which lost 3 bases and 4 bases, there was a span of 3 bases. CDR3 sequence: CASSFGTEAFF. The CDR3 DNA reads TGTGCCAGCAGCTTCGGCACTGAAGCTTTCTTT.

The chain links TRBV19 to TRBJ1-5, with 8 bases matching TRBD1. V lost 3 bases and J lost 1; bases outside the gene matches: 5. Germline lookup yields CDR1 LNHDA and CDR2 SQIVND (reference sequence). This CDR3 region has 16 residues. CDR3 sequence: CASSIDRGGSNQPQHF. The CDR3 DNA sequence: TGTGCCAGTAGTATCGACAGGGGTGGGAGCAATCAGCCCCAGCATTTT.

This chain connects TRBV7-2 to TRBJ1-2; D is possibly TRBD1 (5 bases). Germline V gene data show CDR1 as SGHTA and CDR2 as FQGNSA. Trimming took off 3 bases at V and 0 bases at J, with 11 bases between the two ends. This CDR3 contains 15 residues. CDR3 sequence: CASSFVSQANYGYTF. The DNA of the CDR3 is TGTGCCAGCAGCTTCGTCTCACAGGCTAACTATGGCTACACCTTC.

The chain couples TRBV18 to TRBJ1-1, with D tentatively TRBD1 (5 bases). Trimming stripped 3 bases from V and 6 bases from J, with 14 bases between. The CDR3 length is 14 residues. The germline CDR1 and CDR2 sequences are KGHSH and LQKENI. Here the CDR3 DNA reads TGTGCCAGCTCACCCCCGAGAGGGGAGGCTGAAGCTTTCTTT. It is translated as CASSPPRGEAEAFF.

The V gene is TRBV6-1, the J gene TRBJ1-6; a weak D match, TRBD1 (5 bases). The CDR3 contains 15 residues. Germline CDR1 reads MNHNS; CDR2 reads SASEGT. The V end was cut by 1 base, the J end by 8 bases, with 12 bases between. The CDR3 is CASSEVAGFHSPLHF. The DNA of the CDR3 is TGTGCCAGCAGTGAAGTTGCAGGGTTCCATTCACCCCTCCACTTT.